The 20 T cell receptor beta chains given below trace back to one sample, sequenced in a study of shared clonotypes between healthy human individuals. Libraries were prepared by immunoSEQ multiplex PCR; TCRdb keeps only in-frame clonotypes and omits some of them. There are roughly 1,500,000 clones in the sample; 95% to 99% occur only once, and 0.4% to 0.45% lies in the top ten. The sample comprised naive CD4+ T cells sorted from blood. Subset of the sample: CD45RA+ positively selected. All receptors derive from a man aged 30 to 39 in good health.

The gene calls are TRBV18 and TRBJ2-5, with 12 bases identical to TRBD1. The germline V gene has CDR1 KGHSH and CDR2 LQKENI. Losses at the gene ends were 3 bases for V and 5 bases for J; bases not matched to a gene: 10. This CDR3 region has 17 residues. The CDR3 DNA sequence: TGTGCCAGCTCACCGTCGATAGGGACAGGGGGCCTCGAGACCCAGTACTTC. Its protein product is CASSPSIGTGGLETQYF.

V is TRBV5-4 and J is TRBJ2-7; 8 bases map to TRBD2. The CDR3 sequence is 15 residues long. Unmatched junction bases numbered 14, after V lost 5 bases and J lost 7 bases. In germline, CDR1 is SGHNT, CDR2 YYREEE (reference sequence). The CDR3 DNA sequence: TGTGCCAGCAGTAATAGCGGGACGGAGTATGGGGAGCAGTACTTC. The encoded protein is CASSNSGTEYGEQYF.

The chain is built from TRBV5-1 and TRBJ2-5; 9 nucleotides align to TRBD1. This CDR3 is built from 15 residues. In germline, CDR1 is SGHRS, CDR2 YFSETQ. V lost 2 bases and J lost 1; bases outside the gene matches: 3. CDR3: CASSFAGQGQETQYF. The CDR3 DNA is TGCGCCAGCAGCTTCGCGGGACAGGGCCAAGAGACCCAGTACTTC.

The V call is TRBV7-9, the J call TRBJ2-1; no firm D call. Trimming stripped 1 base from V and 3 bases from J, with 4 bases between. The CDR3 runs 13 residues. CDR1 SEHNR and CDR2 FQNEAQ come from the germline V gene (reference sequence). The CDR3 reads CASSLGIYNEQFF. The DNA of the CDR3 is TGTGCCAGCAGCTTAGGTATCTACAATGAGCAGTTCTTC.

The rearrangement links TRBV6-1 to TRBJ1-1, with D hard to call. Trimming removed 7 bases from V and 3 bases from J, with 3 bases in between. The CDR3 is made up of 10 amino acids. Germline CDR1 MNHNS, CDR2 SASEGT. The chain's CDR3 is CASKDTEAFF. The CDR3 nucleotides are TGTGCCAGCAAGGACACTGAAGCTTTCTTT.

The gene calls are TRBV10-1 and TRBJ2-3; D is perhaps TRBD1 (5 bases). The CDR3 has 14 residues. Trimming took off 5 bases at V and 0 bases at J, with 9 bases between the two ends. The V gene's germline CDR1 is WNHNN and CDR2 SYGVQD (reference sequence). Written as DNA, the CDR3 is TGCGCCAGCAGTCCAGGGATTAGCACAGATACGCAGTATTTT. Protein product: CASSPGISTDTQYF.

The J gene is TRBJ2-5, the V gene TRBV27; 12 bases are shared with TRBD1. This CDR3 contains 15 residues. CDR1 is MNHEY and CDR2 is SMNVEV in the germline V gene (reference sequence). The ends lost 3 bases at V and 1 base at J; junction bases unmatched: 0. CDR3 sequence (DNA): TGTGCCAGCAGTTTGGGACAGGGGGCCCAAGAGACCCAGTACTTC. It codes for CASSLGQGAQETQYF.

J is TRBJ2-2 and V is TRBV7-2; 11 nucleotides agree with TRBD2. This CDR3 region has 15 residues. Germline V lookup: CDR1 SGHTA, CDR2 FQGNSA. V dropped 4 bases and J dropped 8; count of bases not matched to a gene: 6. CDR3 in amino acids: CASSSTSGMGGELFF. DNA for the CDR3: TGTGCCAGCAGCTCGACTAGCGGGATGGGTGGGGAGCTGTTTTTT.

This clone was seen once. J is TRBJ2-7 and V is TRBV28; D unresolved. Per the germline V gene, CDR1 is MDHEN and CDR2 is SYDVKM. Trimming stripped 6 bases from V and 2 bases from J, with 17 bases between. The CDR3 is 15 amino acids. The CDR3, as DNA: TGTGCCAGCAGAGAGCCCTTGGCAGGTACCTACGAGCAGTACTTC. It encodes CASREPLAGTYEQYF. Supplemented by reference TRBV28 and TRBJ2-7, the full variable domain reads DVKVTQSSRYLVKRTGEKVFLECVQDMDHENMFWYRQDPGLGLRLIYFSYDVKMKEKGDIPEGYSVSREKKERFSLILESASTNQTSMYLCASREPLAGTYEQYFGPGTRLTVT.

The chain couples TRBV5-1 to TRBJ2-1; D may be TRBD2 (6 bases). The CDR3 extends over 14 amino acids. CDR1 is SGHRS and CDR2 is YFSETQ in the germline V gene. The ends were cut back, 1 base at V and 10 bases at J, with 15 bases in the middle. Here the CDR3 DNA reads TGCGCCAGCAGCTTGTCGGGAGCGCCCGGGGAGCAGTTCTTC. Protein: CASSLSGAPGEQFF.

The count of this clone is one. The V and J genes are TRBV7-2 and TRBJ2-5, with D tentatively TRBD1 or TRBD2 (5 bases each). V dropped 2 bases and J dropped 9 bases, with 10 bases sitting between them. Germline V gene sequence: CDR1 SGHTA, CDR2 FQGNSA. This CDR3 spans 12 amino acids. The CDR3 coding sequence is TGTGCCAGCAGCTTAACGGTGGGGGCCCAGTACTTC. Amino acids: CASSLTVGAQYF. The full variable domain, its missing parts supplied by reference TRBV7-2 and TRBJ2-5, is GAGVSQSPSNKVTEKGKDVELRCDPISGHTALYWYRQSLGQGLEFLIYFQGNSAPDKSGLPSDRFSAERTGGSVSTLTIQRTQQEDSAVYLCASSLTVGAQYFGPGTRLLVL.

J is TRBJ1-2 and V is TRBV19; the D is unclear. Trimming stripped 5 bases from V and 5 bases from J, with 15 bases between. The CDR3 covers 14 residues. From germline, CDR1 is LNHDA and CDR2 SQIVND (reference sequence). The CDR3 region is CASSEQQWKYGYTF. The DNA for the CDR3 is TGTGCCAGTAGTGAACAGCAATGGAAGTATGGCTACACCTTC.

This clone was seen only once. V is TRBV9 and J is TRBJ2-7; D possibly matches TRBD1 or TRBD2 (5 bases each). With 0 bases removed from V and 4 bases from J, the gap between germline ends came to 17 bases. The CDR3 runs 16 residues. CDR1 is SGDLS, CDR2 YYNGEE, per germline. This chain's CDR3 is CASSVGYLGPSYEQYF. In DNA form, the CDR3 reads TGTGCCAGCAGCGTAGGGTATTTGGGACCGAGTTACGAGCAGTACTTC.

This chain joins TRBV19 and TRBJ2-7, with 9 bases identical to TRBD2. Germline loops: CDR1 LNHDA, CDR2 SQIVND (reference sequence). The length of the CDR3 is 13 residues. The V segment lost 7 bases and the J segment 2 bases; nucleotides outside the gene matches: 3. The CDR3 DNA sequence: TGTGCCAGTACGGCGGGAGGGCCCTACGAGCAGTACTTC. Its translation: CASTAGGPYEQYF.

The chain has TRBV29-1 and TRBJ2-3, with TRBD1 identical over 8 bases. From germline, CDR1 is SQVTM and CDR2 ANQGSEA. The V and J ends lost 4 bases and 1 base, in that order; junction bases with no gene match: 4. The CDR3 runs 14 residues. Here the CDR3 reads CSVVGQGGTDTQYF. In DNA form, the CDR3 reads TGCAGCGTTGTTGGACAGGGAGGCACAGATACGCAGTATTTT.

V usage is TRBV4-1 and J usage is TRBJ1-5, with a tentative D call TRBD1 (5 bases). The V and J ends lost 5 bases and 3 bases respectively, with 17 bases between them. The CDR3 runs 16 residues. Germline CDR1 and CDR2: MGHRA and YSYEKL. The CDR3 coding sequence is TGCGCCAGCAGCGAGGGTCTCATGGGACCCAATCAGCCCCAGCATTTT. It translates to CASSEGLMGPNQPQHF.

The rearrangement links TRBV5-4 to TRBJ2-1, with 10 positions matching TRBD2. V shed 0 bases and J 7 bases; nucleotides not matched to a gene: 7. The CDR3 length is 16 residues. Germline assignment: CDR1 SGHNT and CDR2 YYREEE (reference sequence). In nucleotides, the CDR3 is TGTGCCAGCAGCTTGGTCGTGGCTAGCGGGAGAAATGAGCAGTTCTTC. Translating it yields CASSLVVASGRNEQFF.

This clone has only one observation. The rearrangement joins TRBV30 to TRBJ1-1; D is undetermined. The V gene's germline CDR1 is GTSNPN and CDR2 SVGIG (reference sequence). This CDR3 region has 13 residues. V shed 2 bases and J shed 2 bases, with 9 bases lying between them. The CDR3 loop is CAWSYRGNTEAFF. CDR3 coding DNA: TGTGCCTGGAGTTACCGGGGAAACACTGAAGCTTTCTTT.

The genes are TRBV18 and TRBJ1-2; 11 bases agree with TRBD1. The length of the CDR3 is 17 residues. V gave up 2 bases and J gave up 3 bases; unmatched junction bases: 8. Germline CDR1 reads KGHSH; CDR2 reads LQKENI. Here the CDR3 DNA reads TGTGCCAGCTCACCATTGGACAGGGGGCCGGTCGACTATGGCTACACCTTC. Translated, it gives CASSPLDRGPVDYGYTF.

The rearrangement links TRBV4-1 to TRBJ1-2; D is ambiguous. This CDR3 comprises 15 residues. Germline assignment: CDR1 MGHRA and CDR2 YSYEKL. The V end was cut by 0 bases, the J end by 1 base, with 9 bases between. As DNA, the CDR3 is TGCGCCAGCAGCCAAGATGGGATCAGTAACTATGGCTACACCTTC. Amino acid sequence: CASSQDGISNYGYTF.